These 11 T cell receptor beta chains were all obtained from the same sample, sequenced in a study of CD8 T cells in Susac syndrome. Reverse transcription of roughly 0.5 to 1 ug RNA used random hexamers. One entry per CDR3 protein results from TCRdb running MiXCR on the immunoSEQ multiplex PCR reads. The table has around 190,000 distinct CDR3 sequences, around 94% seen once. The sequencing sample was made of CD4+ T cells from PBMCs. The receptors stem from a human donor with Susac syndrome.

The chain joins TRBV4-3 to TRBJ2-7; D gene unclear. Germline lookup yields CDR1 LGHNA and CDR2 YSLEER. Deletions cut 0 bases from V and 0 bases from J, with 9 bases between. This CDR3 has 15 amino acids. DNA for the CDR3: TGCGCCAGCAGCCAAGATCTCCACGACTCCTACGAGCAGTACTTC. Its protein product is CASSQDLHDSYEQYF.

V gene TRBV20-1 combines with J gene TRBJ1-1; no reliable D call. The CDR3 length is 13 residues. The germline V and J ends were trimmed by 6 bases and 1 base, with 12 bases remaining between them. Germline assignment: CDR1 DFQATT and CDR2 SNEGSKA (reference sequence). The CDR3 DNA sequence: TGCAGTGCGAGTCGGGATTCGAACACTGAAGCTTTCTTT. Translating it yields CSASRDSNTEAFF.

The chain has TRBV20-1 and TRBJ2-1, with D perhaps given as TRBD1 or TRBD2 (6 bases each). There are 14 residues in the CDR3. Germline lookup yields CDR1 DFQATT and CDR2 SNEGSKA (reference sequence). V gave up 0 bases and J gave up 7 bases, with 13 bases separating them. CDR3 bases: TGCAGTGCTAGAGAAGGGGGGAATACGAATGAGCAGTTCTTC. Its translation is CSAREGGNTNEQFF.

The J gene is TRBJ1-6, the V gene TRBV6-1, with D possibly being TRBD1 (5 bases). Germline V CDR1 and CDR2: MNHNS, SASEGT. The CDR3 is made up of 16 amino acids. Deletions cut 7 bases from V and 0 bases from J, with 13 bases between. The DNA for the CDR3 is TGTGCCAGCACACCAAAGGGGAGCTCCTATAATTCACCCCTCCACTTT. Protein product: CASTPKGSSYNSPLHF.

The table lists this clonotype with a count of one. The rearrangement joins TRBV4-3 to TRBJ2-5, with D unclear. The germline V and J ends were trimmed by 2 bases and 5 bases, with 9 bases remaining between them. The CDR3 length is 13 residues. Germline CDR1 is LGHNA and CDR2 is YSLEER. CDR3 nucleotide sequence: TGCGCCAGCAGCCAAAATACGGGCGAGACCCAGTACTTC. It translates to CASSQNTGETQYF.

DNA for the CDR3: TGTGCCAGCAGCTTGGCCGCTGGGGAGACCTCCTACGAGCAGTACTTC. Protein: CASSLAAGETSYEQYF. The chain recombines TRBV5-4 with TRBJ2-7, with D possibly being TRBD2 (5 bases). CDR1 SGHNT and CDR2 YYREEE come from the germline V gene (reference sequence). The CDR3 contains 16 residues. Trimming took 0 bases from V and 0 from J, leaving 13 bases between them.

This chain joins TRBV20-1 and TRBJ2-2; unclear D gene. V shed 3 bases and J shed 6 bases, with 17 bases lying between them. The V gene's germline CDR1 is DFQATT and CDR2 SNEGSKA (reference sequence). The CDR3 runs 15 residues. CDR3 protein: CSASDSQRGAGELFF. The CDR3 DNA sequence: TGCAGTGCTAGTGACTCACAGAGAGGAGCCGGGGAGCTGTTTTTT.

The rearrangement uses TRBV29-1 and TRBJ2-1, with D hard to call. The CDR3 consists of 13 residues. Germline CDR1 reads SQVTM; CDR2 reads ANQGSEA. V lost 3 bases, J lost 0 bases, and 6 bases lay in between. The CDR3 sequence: CSVEVSSYNEQFF. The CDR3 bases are TGCAGCGTTGAGGTGAGCTCCTACAATGAGCAGTTCTTC.

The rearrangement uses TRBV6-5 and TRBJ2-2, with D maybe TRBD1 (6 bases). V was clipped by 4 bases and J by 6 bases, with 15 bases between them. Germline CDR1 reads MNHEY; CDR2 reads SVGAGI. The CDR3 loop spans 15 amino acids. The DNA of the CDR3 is TGTGCCAGCAGTTCCGCAGTTAGGGGGTCCGGGGAGCTGTTTTTT. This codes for CASSSAVRGSGELFF.

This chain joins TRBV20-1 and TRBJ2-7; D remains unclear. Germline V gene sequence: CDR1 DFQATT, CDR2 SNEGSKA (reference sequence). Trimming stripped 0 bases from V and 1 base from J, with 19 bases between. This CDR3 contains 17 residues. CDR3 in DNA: TGCAGTGCTAGAGATCCCCTCCGGCAGTCACGGTCCTACGAGCAGTACTTC. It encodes CSARDPLRQSRSYEQYF.

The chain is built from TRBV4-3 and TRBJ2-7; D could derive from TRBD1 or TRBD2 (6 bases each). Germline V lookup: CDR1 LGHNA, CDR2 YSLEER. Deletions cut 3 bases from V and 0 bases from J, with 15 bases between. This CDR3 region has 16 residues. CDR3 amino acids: CASSHAGQKSSYEQYF. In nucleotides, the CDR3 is TGCGCCAGCAGCCACGCGGGACAAAAGAGCTCCTACGAGCAGTACTTC.